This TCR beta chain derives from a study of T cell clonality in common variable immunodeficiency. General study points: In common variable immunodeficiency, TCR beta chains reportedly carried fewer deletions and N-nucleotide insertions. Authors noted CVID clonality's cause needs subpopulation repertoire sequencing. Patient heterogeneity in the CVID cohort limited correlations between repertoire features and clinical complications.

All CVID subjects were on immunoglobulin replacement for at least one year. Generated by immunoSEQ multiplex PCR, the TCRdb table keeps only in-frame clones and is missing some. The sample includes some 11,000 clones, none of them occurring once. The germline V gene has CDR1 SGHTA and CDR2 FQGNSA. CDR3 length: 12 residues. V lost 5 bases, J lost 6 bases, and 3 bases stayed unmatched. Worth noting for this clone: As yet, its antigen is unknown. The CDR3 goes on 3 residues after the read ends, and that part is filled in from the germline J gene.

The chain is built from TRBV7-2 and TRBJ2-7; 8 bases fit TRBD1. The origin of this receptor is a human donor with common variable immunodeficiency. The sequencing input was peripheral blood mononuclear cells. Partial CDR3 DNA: TGTGCCAGCAGCATCGACAGGGGCGAG. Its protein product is CASSIDRGE. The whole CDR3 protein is CASSIDRGEQYF.